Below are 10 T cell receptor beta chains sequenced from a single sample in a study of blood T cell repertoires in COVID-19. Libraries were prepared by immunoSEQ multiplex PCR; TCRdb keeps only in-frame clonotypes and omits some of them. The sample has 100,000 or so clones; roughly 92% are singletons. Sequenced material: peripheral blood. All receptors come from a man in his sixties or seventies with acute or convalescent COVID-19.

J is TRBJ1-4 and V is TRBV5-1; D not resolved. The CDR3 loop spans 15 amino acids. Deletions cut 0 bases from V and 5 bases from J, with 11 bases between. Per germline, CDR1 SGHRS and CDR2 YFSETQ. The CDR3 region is CASSLVVGPNEKLFF. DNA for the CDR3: TGCGCCAGCAGCTTGGTGGTGGGCCCAAATGAAAAACTGTTTTTT.

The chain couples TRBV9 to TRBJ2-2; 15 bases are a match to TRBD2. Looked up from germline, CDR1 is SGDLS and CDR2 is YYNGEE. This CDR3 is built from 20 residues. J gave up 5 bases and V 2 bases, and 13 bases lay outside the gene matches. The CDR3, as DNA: TGTGCCAGCAGCGTGGGACTAGCGGGAGGCTCTTTAGATTGGACCGGGGAGCTGTTTTTT. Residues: CASSVGLAGGSLDWTGELFF.

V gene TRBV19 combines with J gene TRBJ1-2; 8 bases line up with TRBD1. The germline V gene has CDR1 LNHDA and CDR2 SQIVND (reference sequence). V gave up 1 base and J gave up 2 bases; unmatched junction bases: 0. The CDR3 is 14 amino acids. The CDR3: CASSIGTGNYGYTF. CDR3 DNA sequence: TGTGCCAGTAGTATAGGGACAGGGAACTATGGCTACACCTTC.

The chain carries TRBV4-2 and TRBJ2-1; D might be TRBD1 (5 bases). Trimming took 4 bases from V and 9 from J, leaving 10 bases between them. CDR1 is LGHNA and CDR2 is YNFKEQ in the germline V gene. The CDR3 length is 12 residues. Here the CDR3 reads CASSPQGTEQFF. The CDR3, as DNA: TGTGCCAGCAGCCCTCAGGGCACTGAGCAGTTCTTC.

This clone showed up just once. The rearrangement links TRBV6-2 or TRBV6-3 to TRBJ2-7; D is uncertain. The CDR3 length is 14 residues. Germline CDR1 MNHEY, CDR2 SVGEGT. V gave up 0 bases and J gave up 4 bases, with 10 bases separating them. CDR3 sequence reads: CASSYSAAVYEQYF. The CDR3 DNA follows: TGTGCCAGCAGTTACTCGGCCGCGGTTTACGAGCAGTACTTC.

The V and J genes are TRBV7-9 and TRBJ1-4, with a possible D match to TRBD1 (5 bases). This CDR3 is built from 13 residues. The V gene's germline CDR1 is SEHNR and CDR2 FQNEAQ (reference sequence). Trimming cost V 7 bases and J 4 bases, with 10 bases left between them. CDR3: CASNGALNEKLFF. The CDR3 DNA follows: TGTGCCAGCAATGGGGCCCTTAATGAAAAACTGTTTTTT.

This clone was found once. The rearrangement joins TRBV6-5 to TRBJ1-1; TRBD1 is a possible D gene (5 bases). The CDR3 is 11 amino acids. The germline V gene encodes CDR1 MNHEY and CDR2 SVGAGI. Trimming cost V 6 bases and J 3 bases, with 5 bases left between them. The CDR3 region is CASRTDTEAFF. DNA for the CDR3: TGTGCCAGCAGGACAGACACTGAAGCTTTCTTT.

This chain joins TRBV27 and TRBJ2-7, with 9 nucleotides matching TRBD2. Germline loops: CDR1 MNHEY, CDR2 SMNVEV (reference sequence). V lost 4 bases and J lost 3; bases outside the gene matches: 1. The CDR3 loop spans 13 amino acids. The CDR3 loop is CASSSTSGYEQYF. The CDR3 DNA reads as TGTGCCAGCAGTTCGACTAGCGGCTACGAGCAGTACTTC.

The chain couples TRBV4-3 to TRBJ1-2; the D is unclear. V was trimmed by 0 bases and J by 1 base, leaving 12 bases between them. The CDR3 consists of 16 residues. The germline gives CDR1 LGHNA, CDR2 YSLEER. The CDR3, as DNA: TGCGCCAGCAGCCAAGAGTCCCGCTTCTATAACTATGGCTACACCTTC. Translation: CASSQESRFYNYGYTF.

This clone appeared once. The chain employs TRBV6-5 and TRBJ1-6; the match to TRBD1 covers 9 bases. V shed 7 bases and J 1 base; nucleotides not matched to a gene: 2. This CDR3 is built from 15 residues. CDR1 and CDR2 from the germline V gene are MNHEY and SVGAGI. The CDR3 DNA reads TGTGCCAGCACGGACAGGGGATCCTATAATTCACCCCTCCACTTT. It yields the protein CASTDRGSYNSPLHF.